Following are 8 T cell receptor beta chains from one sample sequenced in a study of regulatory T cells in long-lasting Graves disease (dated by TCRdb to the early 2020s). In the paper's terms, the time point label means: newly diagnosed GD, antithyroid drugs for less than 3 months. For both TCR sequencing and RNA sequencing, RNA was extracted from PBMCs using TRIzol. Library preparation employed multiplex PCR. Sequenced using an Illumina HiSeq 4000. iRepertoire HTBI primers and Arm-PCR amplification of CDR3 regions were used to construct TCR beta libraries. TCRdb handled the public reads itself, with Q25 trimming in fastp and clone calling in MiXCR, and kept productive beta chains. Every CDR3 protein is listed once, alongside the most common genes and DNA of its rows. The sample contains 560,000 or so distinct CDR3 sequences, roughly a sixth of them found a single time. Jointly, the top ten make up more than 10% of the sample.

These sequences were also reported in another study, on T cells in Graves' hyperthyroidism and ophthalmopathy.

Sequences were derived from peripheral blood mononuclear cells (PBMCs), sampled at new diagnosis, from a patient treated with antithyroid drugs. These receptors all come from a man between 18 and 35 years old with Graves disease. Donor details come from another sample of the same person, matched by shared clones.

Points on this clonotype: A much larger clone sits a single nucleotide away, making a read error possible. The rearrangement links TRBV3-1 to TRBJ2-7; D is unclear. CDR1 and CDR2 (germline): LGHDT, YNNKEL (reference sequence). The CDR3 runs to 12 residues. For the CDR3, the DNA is TGTGCCGGCAGCCAAGATCCGAGGGAGCAGTACTTC. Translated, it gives CAGSQDPREQYF.

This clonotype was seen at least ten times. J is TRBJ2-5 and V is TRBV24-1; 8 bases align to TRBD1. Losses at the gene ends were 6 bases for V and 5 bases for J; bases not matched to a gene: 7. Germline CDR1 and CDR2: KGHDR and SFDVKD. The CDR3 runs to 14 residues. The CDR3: CATSPGGREETQYF. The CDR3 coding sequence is TGTGCCACCAGTCCAGGGGGCCGGGAGGAGACCCAGTACTTC.

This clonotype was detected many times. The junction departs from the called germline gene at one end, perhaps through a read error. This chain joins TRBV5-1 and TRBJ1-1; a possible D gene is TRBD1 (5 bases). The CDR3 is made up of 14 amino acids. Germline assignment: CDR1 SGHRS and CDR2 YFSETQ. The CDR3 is CASSLKGGDTEAFF. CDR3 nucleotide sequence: TGTGCCAGCAGCCTAAAGGGAGGGGACACTGAAGCTTTCTTT.

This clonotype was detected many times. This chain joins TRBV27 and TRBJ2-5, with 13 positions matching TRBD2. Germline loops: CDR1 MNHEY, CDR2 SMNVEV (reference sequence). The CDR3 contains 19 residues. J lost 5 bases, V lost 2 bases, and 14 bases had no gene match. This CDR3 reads CASSLIGFGTSGMEETQYF. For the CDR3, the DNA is TGTGCCAGCAGTTTAATAGGCTTCGGGACTAGCGGGATGGAGGAGACCCAGTACTTC.

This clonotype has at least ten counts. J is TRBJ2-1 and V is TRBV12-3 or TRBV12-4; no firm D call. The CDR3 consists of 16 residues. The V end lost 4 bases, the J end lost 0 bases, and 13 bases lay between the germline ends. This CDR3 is CASSWSDLGSYNEQFF. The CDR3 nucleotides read TGTGCCAGCAGTTGGTCGGATCTCGGCTCCTACAATGAGCAGTTCTTC.

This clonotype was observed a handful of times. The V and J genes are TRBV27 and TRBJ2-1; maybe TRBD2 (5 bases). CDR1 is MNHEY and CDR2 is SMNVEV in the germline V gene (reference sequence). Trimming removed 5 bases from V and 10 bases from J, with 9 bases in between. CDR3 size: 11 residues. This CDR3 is CASSTQREQFF. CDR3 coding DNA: TGTGCCAGCAGTACTCAGCGGGAGCAGTTCTTC.

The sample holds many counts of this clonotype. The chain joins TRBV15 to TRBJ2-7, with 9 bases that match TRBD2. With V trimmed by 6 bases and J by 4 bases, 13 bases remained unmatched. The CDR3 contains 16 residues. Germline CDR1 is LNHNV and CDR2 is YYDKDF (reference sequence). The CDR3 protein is CATSRRGSGGTYEQYF. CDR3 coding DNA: TGTGCCACCAGTCGGCGGGGTAGCGGGGGAACTTACGAGCAGTACTTC. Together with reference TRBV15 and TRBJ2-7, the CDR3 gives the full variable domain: DAMVIQNPRYQVTQFGKPVTLSCSQTLNHNVMYWYQQKSSQAPKLLFHYYDKDFNNEADTPDNFQSRRPNTSFCFLDIRSPGLGDTAMYLCATSRRGSGGTYEQYFGPGTRLTVT.

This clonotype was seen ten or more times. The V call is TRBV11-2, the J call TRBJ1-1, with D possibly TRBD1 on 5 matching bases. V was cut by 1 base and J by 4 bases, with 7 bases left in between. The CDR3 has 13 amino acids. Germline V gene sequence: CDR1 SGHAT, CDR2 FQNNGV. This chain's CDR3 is CASSLGGVTEAFF. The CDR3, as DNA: TGTGCCAGCAGCTTAGGGGGGGTCACTGAAGCTTTCTTT.